One sample yielded the 28 T cell receptor beta chains listed below, sequenced in a study of cytomegalovirus exposure and HLA in healthy donors. Clones were sequenced by immunoSEQ multiplex PCR, and TCRdb holds only the in-frame ones, with some missing. This table holds more than 300,000 clones, roughly 85% found once. The sample consisted of PBMCs. The receptor set was obtained from a young woman in good health and CMV-seronegative.

The chain uses TRBV28 and TRBJ2-5; TRBD2 aligns across 8 bases. Germline lookup yields CDR1 MDHEN and CDR2 SYDVKM. Germline trimming cut 2 bases from V and 2 bases from J; bases unmatched to any gene: 4. The CDR3 length is 15 residues. CDR3 nucleotide sequence: TGTGCCAGCAGTTTAGCGGGAGGTCAACAAGAGACCCAGTACTTC. Translating gives CASSLAGGQQETQYF.

This clone has a single count. The chain recombines TRBV9 with TRBJ1-2; D ambiguous. V was pared by 4 bases and J by 5 bases, with 15 bases between. This CDR3 region has 14 residues. The germline CDR1 and CDR2 sequences are SGDLS and YYNGEE. The CDR3 sequence is CASSPERGIYGYTF. The DNA for the CDR3 is TGTGCCAGCAGCCCCGAGCGGGGAATATATGGCTACACCTTC.

The chain joins TRBV5-1 to TRBJ2-5; possibly TRBD2 for D (5 bases). Germline CDR1 reads SGHRS; CDR2 reads YFSETQ. V gave up 2 bases and J gave up 2 bases, with 7 bases separating them. The CDR3 has 13 residues. The CDR3 nucleotides are TGCGCCAGCAGCTTCAGCGGACAAGAGACCCAGTACTTC. Translation gives CASSFSGQETQYF.

CDR3 sequence reads: CASSASGQSGNIQYF. CDR3 bases: TGCGCCAGCAGCGCCTCCGGACAGTCCGGGAACATTCAGTACTTC. J is TRBJ2-4 and V is TRBV5-1; D might be TRBD1 (6 bases). V was pared by 4 bases and J by 7 bases, with 18 bases between. Germline assignment: CDR1 SGHRS and CDR2 YFSETQ. There are 15 residues in the CDR3.

J is TRBJ1-2 and V is TRBV4-2; 8 bases fit TRBD1. The germline V gene encodes CDR1 LGHNA and CDR2 YNFKEQ. Germline trimming cut 0 bases from V and 3 bases from J; bases unmatched to any gene: 9. This CDR3 spans 17 amino acids. The CDR3 sequence is CASSQDGAGGFDYGYTF. The CDR3, as DNA: TGTGCCAGCAGCCAAGATGGGGCAGGGGGCTTTGACTATGGCTACACCTTC.

This clone has more than one count but fewer than ten. V and J are TRBV9 and TRBJ1-1, with D unclear. Germline V lookup: CDR1 SGDLS, CDR2 YYNGEE. The CDR3 loop spans 14 amino acids. V was shortened by 4 bases and J by 6 bases, with 16 bases between the two germline ends. The CDR3 here is CASSPIGPSSEAFF. CDR3 in DNA: TGTGCCAGCAGCCCCATTGGCCCGTCATCTGAAGCTTTCTTT.

CDR3: CASSLDGTRAFHEQFF. The CDR3 DNA reads TGCGCCAGCAGCTTGGATGGGACTAGAGCTTTCCATGAGCAGTTCTTC. This rearrangement joins TRBV5-1 to TRBJ2-1, with 8 bases that match TRBD2. This CDR3 is 16 amino acids long. Germline CDR1 is SGHRS and CDR2 is YFSETQ. V was clipped by 0 bases and J by 8 bases; unmatched bases: 10.

The J gene is TRBJ1-1, the V gene TRBV7-9; D is unclear. The CDR3 contains 14 residues. V gave up 1 base and J gave up 1 base, with 7 bases separating them. Per germline, CDR1 SEHNR and CDR2 FQNEAQ (reference sequence). This CDR3 reads CASSLVAGNTEAFF. The DNA for the CDR3 is TGTGCCAGCAGCTTAGTCGCGGGGAACACTGAAGCTTTCTTT.

The chain joins TRBV2 to TRBJ2-3; 7 bases map to TRBD1. This CDR3 contains 14 residues. V dropped 4 bases and J dropped 2; count of bases not matched to a gene: 3. CDR1 is SNHLY, CDR2 FYNNEI, per germline. The CDR3 DNA reads TGTGCCAGCAGTGGACAGGGCAACACAGATACGCAGTATTTT. Its protein product is CASSGQGNTDTQYF. Full variable domain (missing parts from reference TRBV2 and TRBJ2-3): EPEVTQTPSHQVTQMGQEVILRCVPISNHLYFYWYRQILGQKVEFLVSFYNNEISEKSEIFDDQFSVERPDGSNFTLKIRSTKLEDSAMYFCASSGQGNTDTQYFGPGTRLTVL.

J is TRBJ1-1 and V is TRBV18, with a weak D call TRBD1 (6 bases). CDR3 length: 12 amino acids. Germline lookup yields CDR1 KGHSH and CDR2 LQKENI. V lost 3 bases and J lost 7, with 9 bases in between. Written as DNA, the CDR3 is TGTGCCAGCTCACCGAGGACAGATGAAGCTTTCTTT. Its translation is CASSPRTDEAFF.

V gene TRBV10-3 combines with J gene TRBJ2-3; TRBD2 aligns across 7 bases. Losses at the gene ends were 2 bases for V and 4 bases for J; bases not matched to a gene: 9. Per germline, CDR1 ENHRY and CDR2 SYGVKD. The CDR3 sequence is 16 residues long. The CDR3 DNA follows: TGTGCCATCAGTGAGCGAAGGCGGGAGACCGCAGATACGCAGTATTTT. Protein: CAISERRRETADTQYF.

The V gene is TRBV12-5, the J gene TRBJ1-1; D not resolved. Germline assignment: CDR1 LGHNT and CDR2 FRNRAP. The CDR3 consists of 12 residues. Deletions cut 0 bases from V and 8 bases from J, with 7 bases between. This chain's CDR3 is CASGLVIREAFF. CDR3 bases: TGTGCTAGTGGTTTGGTAATCAGAGAAGCTTTCTTT.

This clone was observed a handful of times. This chain links TRBV2 with TRBJ2-1; D is possibly TRBD1 (5 bases). Deletions cut 7 bases from V and 7 bases from J, with 11 bases between. The germline V gene encodes CDR1 SNHLY and CDR2 FYNNEI. This CDR3 comprises 12 residues. DNA of the CDR3: TGTGCCAGCACTTACCAGGGTAATGAGCAGTTCTTC. It yields the protein CASTYQGNEQFF.

The rearrangement uses TRBV6-5 and TRBJ1-2, with a weak D call TRBD1 (5 bases). Trimming cost V 0 bases and J 12 bases, with 17 bases left between them. The CDR3 sequence is 14 residues long. Per the germline V gene, CDR1 is MNHEY and CDR2 is SVGAGI. In DNA form, the CDR3 reads TGTGCCAGCAGTTACTCTGGGGGGACCGATGAGCACACCTTC. As protein: CASSYSGGTDEHTF.

The V and J genes are TRBV7-8 and TRBJ1-2; D remains unclear. Germline assignment: CDR1 SGHVS and CDR2 FQNEAQ. This CDR3 has 15 residues. V gave up 2 bases and J gave up 7 bases, with 17 bases separating them. The CDR3 loop is CASSLKGHWTFGYTF. The CDR3 nucleotides read TGTGCCAGCAGCTTAAAGGGCCATTGGACTTTTGGCTACACCTTC.

The V and J genes are TRBV6-5 and TRBJ2-7, with D perhaps TRBD1 (5 bases). Germline V gene sequence: CDR1 MNHEY, CDR2 SVGAGI. This CDR3 spans 13 amino acids. The ends were cut back, 3 bases at V and 6 bases at J, with 12 bases in the middle. The CDR3 DNA sequence: TGTGCCAGCAGTTATTTCAGGGCCGGCGAGCAGTACTTC. This translates into CASSYFRAGEQYF.

CDR3 in DNA: TGTGCCAGCAGCCCCCCGCCTAGCGGGCCGTCCTACAATGAGCAGTTCTTC. It encodes CASSPPPSGPSYNEQFF. The chain has TRBV7-9 and TRBJ2-1; 8 nucleotides line up with TRBD2. The V gene end was trimmed by 5 bases and the J gene end by 1 base; junction bases not matched to a gene: 10. CDR1 is SEHNR, CDR2 FQNEAQ, per germline (reference sequence). This CDR3 comprises 17 residues.

This chain joins TRBV28 and TRBJ2-7; TRBD2 might be the D (6 bases). CDR1 and CDR2 (germline): MDHEN, SYDVKM. The V and J ends lost 6 bases and 6 bases respectively, with 24 bases between them. The CDR3 has 16 amino acids. CDR3 sequence reads: CASSQQTALGDFEQYF. The CDR3 DNA reads as TGTGCCAGCAGCCAACAGACTGCCTTGGGGGACTTCGAGCAGTACTTC.

The chain recombines TRBV6-5 with TRBJ1-4; D unclear. V shed 2 bases and J shed 10 bases, with 14 bases lying between them. The germline CDR1 and CDR2 sequences are MNHEY and SVGAGI. CDR3 length equals 14 residues. The CDR3 sequence is CASSYLKTNGKLFF. The CDR3 DNA sequence: TGTGCCAGCAGTTACCTAAAAACTAACGGAAAACTGTTTTTT.

This sequence joins TRBV10-3 and TRBJ1-2; D is ambiguous. With 0 bases removed from V and 5 bases from J, the gap between germline ends came to 10 bases. CDR1 ENHRY and CDR2 SYGVKD come from the germline V gene. The CDR3 covers 14 residues. DNA for the CDR3: TGTGCCATCAGTGAGTCGGTCGGGAGATATGGCTACACCTTC. Translating gives CAISESVGRYGYTF.

The V call is TRBV5-5, the J call TRBJ2-7; maybe TRBD2 (5 bases). The V gene's germline CDR1 is SGHKS and CDR2 YYEKEE (reference sequence). V was pared by 6 bases and J by 2 bases, with 15 bases between. This CDR3 has 14 amino acids. The CDR3 reads CASKVDGNTYEQYF. DNA for the CDR3: TGTGCCAGCAAAGTCGACGGGAACACCTACGAGCAGTACTTC.

V gene TRBV28 combines with J gene TRBJ1-3; 8 positions agree with TRBD1. Looked up from germline, CDR1 is MDHEN and CDR2 is SYDVKM. CDR3 length equals 14 residues. Trimming took 6 bases from V and 4 from J; bases not matched to a gene: 5. DNA of the CDR3: TGTGCCAGCAGCGCCGGACAGGGAGGAAACACCATATATTTT. Translation: CASSAGQGGNTIYF.

The rearrangement links TRBV28 to TRBJ2-1; 14 nucleotides align to TRBD2. The germline CDR1 and CDR2 sequences are MDHEN and SYDVKM. The CDR3 has 16 amino acids. The trim removed 6 bases at V and 9 bases at J, leaving 10 bases unmatched. This CDR3 is CASRPGTSGSKAEQFF. CDR3 nucleotide sequence: TGTGCCAGCAGACCCGGGACTAGCGGGAGCAAAGCTGAGCAGTTCTTC.

This sequence joins TRBV28 and TRBJ2-7; 7 positions agree with TRBD2. Germline-derived CDR1 and CDR2 are MDHEN and SYDVKM. The CDR3 is 14 residues long. Trimming took 5 bases from V and 3 from J; bases not matched to a gene: 7. The CDR3 here is CASSEAGNDYEQYF. The CDR3 DNA reads TGTGCCAGCAGTGAAGCGGGAAACGACTACGAGCAGTACTTC.

The V gene is TRBV2, the J gene TRBJ2-1; TRBD2 matches at 8 bases. This CDR3 contains 15 residues. V dropped 3 bases and J dropped 6; count of bases not matched to a gene: 7. Germline CDR1 is SNHLY and CDR2 is FYNNEI. The CDR3 DNA follows: TGTGCCAGCAGTGATATGGGACTAGAGTTCAATGAGCAGTTCTTC. Protein sequence: CASSDMGLEFNEQFF.

The chain couples TRBV6-5 to TRBJ2-4, with a possible D match to TRBD1 (6 bases). V gave up 6 bases and J gave up 15 bases, with 21 bases separating them. The CDR3 covers 13 residues. The germline gives CDR1 MNHEY, CDR2 SVGAGI. CDR3 bases: TGTGCCAGCAGCCCCGATCTGGGACATCTGCCGTACTTC. It encodes CASSPDLGHLPYF.

A few counts support this clone. The chain recombines TRBV6-6 with TRBJ2-7, with 13 bases matching TRBD2. The CDR3 loop spans 13 amino acids. J lost 6 bases, V lost 8 bases, and 4 bases had no gene match. The germline V gene encodes CDR1 MNHNY and CDR2 SVGAGI (reference sequence). In nucleotides, the CDR3 is TGTGCCAGCGGACTAGCGGGAGTAAGCGAGCAGTACTTC. As protein: CASGLAGVSEQYF.

The chain carries TRBV5-6 and TRBJ1-5, with unresolved D. The V end was cut by 4 bases, the J end by 0 bases, with 14 bases between. CDR1 and CDR2 (germline): SGHDT, YYEEEE. The CDR3 has 16 residues. The CDR3 spells CASSRRADYSNQPQHF. CDR3 sequence (DNA): TGTGCCAGCAGCCGCCGTGCGGACTATAGCAATCAGCCCCAGCATTTT.